This TCR beta chain is drawn from a study of shared clonotypes between healthy human individuals. Produced via immunoSEQ multiplex PCR; TCRdb's table is partial and in-frame only. This table has about 680,000 clones, about 91% appearing once. A word on this clone: Its antigen is not identified.

Study-wide results and caveats: Rarefaction showed sorted-subset sequencing was incomplete despite large depth. Clonotype sharing across a few donors was observed for roughly 5% of naive CD4 clonotypes. Naive subsets generally had larger estimated richness than memory subsets. Exclusively blood specimens were collected; tissue repertoires likely differ.

Germline V gives CDR1 LNHNV, CDR2 YYDKDF (reference sequence). The CDR3 contains 18 residues. V lost 0 bases and J lost 1, with 18 bases in between. Naive CD8 cells were CD45RO-negative, positively selected for CCR7, excluding terminally differentiated effector memory CD45RA+ cells. The gene calls are TRBV15 and TRBJ1-1; possible D gene TRBD1, 5 bases. Sequencing input: naive CD8+ T cells sorted from blood. The sequence came from a man aged 25 to 40 in good health. The CDR3 here is CATSRDGRGAKGNTEAFF. The CDR3 nucleotides are TGTGCCACCAGCAGAGATGGAAGGGGCGCCAAGGGGAACACTGAAGCTTTCTTT.